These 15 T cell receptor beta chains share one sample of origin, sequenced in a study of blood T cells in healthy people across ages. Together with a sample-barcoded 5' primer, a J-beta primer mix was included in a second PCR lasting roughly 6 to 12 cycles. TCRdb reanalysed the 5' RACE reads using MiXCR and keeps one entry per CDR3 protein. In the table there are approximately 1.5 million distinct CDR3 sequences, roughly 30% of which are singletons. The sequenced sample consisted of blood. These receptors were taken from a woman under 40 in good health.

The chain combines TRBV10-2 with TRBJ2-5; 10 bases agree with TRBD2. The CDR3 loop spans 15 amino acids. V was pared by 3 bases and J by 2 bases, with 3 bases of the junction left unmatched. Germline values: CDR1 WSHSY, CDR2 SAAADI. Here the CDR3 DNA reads TGCGCCAGCAGTGACCTAGCGGGGGCTCAAGAGACCCAGTACTTC. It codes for CASSDLAGAQETQYF.

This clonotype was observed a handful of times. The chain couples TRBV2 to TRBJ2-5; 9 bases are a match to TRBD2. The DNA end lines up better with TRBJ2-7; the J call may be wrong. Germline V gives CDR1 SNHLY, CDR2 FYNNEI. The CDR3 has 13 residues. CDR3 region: CATIGTSISEQYF. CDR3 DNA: TGTGCCACCATAGGGACTAGCATCAGCGAGCAGTACTTC.

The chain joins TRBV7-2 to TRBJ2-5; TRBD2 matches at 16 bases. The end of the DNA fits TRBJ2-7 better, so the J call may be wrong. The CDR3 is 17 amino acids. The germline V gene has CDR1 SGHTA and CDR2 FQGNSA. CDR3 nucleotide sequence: TGTGCCAGCAGCTCCGACCCGGGACTAGCGGGAGGGGACGAGCAGTACTTC. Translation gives CASSSDPGLAGGDEQYF.

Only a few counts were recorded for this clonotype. The CDR3 is CSADSAGNEQFF. The CDR3 DNA reads TGCAGTGCCGATTCGGCAGGGAATGAGCAGTTCTTC. The rearrangement links TRBV20-1 to TRBJ2-1; the D gene is possibly TRBD1 (5 bases). CDR1 DFQATT and CDR2 SNEGSKA come from the germline V gene (reference sequence). The CDR3 sequence is 12 residues long. The ends were cut back, 6 bases at V and 7 bases at J, with 13 bases in the middle.

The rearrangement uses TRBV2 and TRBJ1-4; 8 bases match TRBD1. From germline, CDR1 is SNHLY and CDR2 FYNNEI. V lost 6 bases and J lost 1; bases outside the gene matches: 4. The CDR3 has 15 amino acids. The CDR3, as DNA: TGTGCCAGCAGAATACAGGGGGTAACTAATGAAAAACTGTTTTTT. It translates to CASRIQGVTNEKLFF. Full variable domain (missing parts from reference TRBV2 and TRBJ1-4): EPEVTQTPSHQVTQMGQEVILRCVPISNHLYFYWYRQILGQKVEFLVSFYNNEISEKSEIFDDQFSVERPDGSNFTLKIRSTKLEDSAMYFCASRIQGVTNEKLFFGSGTQLSVL.

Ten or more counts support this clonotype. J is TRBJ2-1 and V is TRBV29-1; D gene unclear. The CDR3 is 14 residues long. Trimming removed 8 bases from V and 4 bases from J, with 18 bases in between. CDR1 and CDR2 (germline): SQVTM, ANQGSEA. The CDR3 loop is CSTQWGDGYNEQFF. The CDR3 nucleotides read TGCAGCACCCAGTGGGGTGACGGATACAATGAGCAGTTCTTC.

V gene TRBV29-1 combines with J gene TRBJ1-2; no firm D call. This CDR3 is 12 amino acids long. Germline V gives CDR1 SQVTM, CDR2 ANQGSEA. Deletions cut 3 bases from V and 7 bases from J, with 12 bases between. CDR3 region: CSVDRATIGYTF. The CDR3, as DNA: TGCAGCGTTGATCGTGCTACTATTGGCTACACCTTC.

In DNA form, the CDR3 reads TGTGCCAGCAGCTCCGGACTAGTGGGGGTACAAGAGACCCAGTACTTC. Protein product: CASSSGLVGVQETQYF. The rearrangement links TRBV7-8 to TRBJ2-5; 7 bases agree with TRBD2. The CDR3 loop spans 16 amino acids. Looked up from germline, CDR1 is SGHVS and CDR2 is FQNEAQ. Unmatched junction bases numbered 10, after V lost 4 bases and J lost 2 bases.

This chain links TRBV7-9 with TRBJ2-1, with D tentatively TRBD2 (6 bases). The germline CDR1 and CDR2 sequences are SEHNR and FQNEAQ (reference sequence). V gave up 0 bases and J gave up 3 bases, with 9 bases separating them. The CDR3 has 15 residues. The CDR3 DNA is TGTGCCAGCAGCTTAGCGGGACTCGGCTACAATGAGCAGTTCTTC. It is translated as CASSLAGLGYNEQFF.

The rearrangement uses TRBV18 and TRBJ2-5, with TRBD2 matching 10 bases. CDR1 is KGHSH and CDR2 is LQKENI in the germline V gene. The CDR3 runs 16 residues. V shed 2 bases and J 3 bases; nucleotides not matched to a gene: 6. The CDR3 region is CASSPRVAGGEETQYF. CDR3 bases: TGTGCCAGCTCACCAAGGGTAGCGGGGGGCGAAGAGACCCAGTACTTC.

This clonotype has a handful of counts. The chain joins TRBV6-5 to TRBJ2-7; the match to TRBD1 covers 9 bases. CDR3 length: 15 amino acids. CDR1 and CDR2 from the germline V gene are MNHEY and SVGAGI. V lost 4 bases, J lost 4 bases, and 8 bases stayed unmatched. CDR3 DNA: TGTGCCAGCAGTTCCTCCGGGACAGGGTGGTACGAGCAGTACTTC. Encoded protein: CASSSSGTGWYEQYF.

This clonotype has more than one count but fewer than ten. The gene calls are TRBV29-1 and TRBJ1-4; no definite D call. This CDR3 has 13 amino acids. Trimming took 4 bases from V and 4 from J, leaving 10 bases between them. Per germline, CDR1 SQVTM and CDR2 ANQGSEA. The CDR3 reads CSVGRNLNEKLFF. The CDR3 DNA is TGCAGCGTTGGCAGAAACCTTAATGAAAAACTGTTTTTT.

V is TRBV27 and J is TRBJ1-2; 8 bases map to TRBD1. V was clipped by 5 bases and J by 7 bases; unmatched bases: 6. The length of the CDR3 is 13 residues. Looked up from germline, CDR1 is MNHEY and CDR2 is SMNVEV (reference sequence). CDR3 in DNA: TGTGCCAGCAGTACCAGACAGGGGTTTGGCTACACCTTC. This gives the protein CASSTRQGFGYTF.

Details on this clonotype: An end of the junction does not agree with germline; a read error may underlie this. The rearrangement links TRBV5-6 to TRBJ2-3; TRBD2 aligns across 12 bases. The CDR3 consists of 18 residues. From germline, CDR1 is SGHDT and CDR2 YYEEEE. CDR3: CANSLYILAGGGADTQYF. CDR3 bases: TGTGCCAACAGCTTGTATATACTAGCGGGGGGCGGCGCAGATACGCAGTATTTT.

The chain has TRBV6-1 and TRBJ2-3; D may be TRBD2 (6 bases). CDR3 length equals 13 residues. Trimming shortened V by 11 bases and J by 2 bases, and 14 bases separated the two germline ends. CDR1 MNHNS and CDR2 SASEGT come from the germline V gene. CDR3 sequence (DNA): TGTGCCGGATGCGGGGACTCCACAGATACGCAGTATTTT. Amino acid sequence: CAGCGDSTDTQYF.